This entry lists 29 T cell receptor beta chains sequenced from one sample in a study of regulatory T cells in long-lasting Graves disease. The time point denotes: newly diagnosed GD, antithyroid drugs for less than 3 months. Scientists built the TCR library using RNA that was extracted from PBMCs. iRepertoire HTBI primers and Arm-PCR of CDR3 regions built TCR beta libraries. TCRdb re-called the multiplex PCR reads through MiXCR, storing one row per CDR3 protein. The repertoire holds 300,000 to 450,000 distinct CDR3 sequences, with about 14% as singletons. Sample: peripheral blood mononuclear cells (PBMCs), taken at new diagnosis, from a patient treated with antithyroid drugs. These receptors were obtained from a female donor with Graves disease.

Many counts were recorded for this clonotype. J is TRBJ1-2 and V is TRBV27; D gene uncertain. The V gene's germline CDR1 is MNHEY and CDR2 SMNVEV (reference sequence). The V end lost 2 bases, the J end lost 0 bases, and 4 bases lay between the germline ends. The CDR3 has 13 residues. This CDR3 reads CASSLKANYGYTF. CDR3 DNA sequence: TGTGCCAGCAGTTTAAAAGCTAACTATGGCTACACCTTC.

This clonotype was found many times. This rearrangement joins TRBV20-1 to TRBJ1-5, with D possibly being TRBD1 (6 bases). This CDR3 region has 15 residues. Germline lookup yields CDR1 DFQATT and CDR2 SNEGSKA (reference sequence). Trimming left V 6 bases short and J 3 bases short, with 18 bases between. The CDR3: CSAEMPSGVNQPQHF. In nucleotides, the CDR3 is TGCAGTGCCGAGATGCCGTCAGGGGTCAATCAGCCCCAGCATTTT.

This clonotype was observed many times. V usage is TRBV10-3 and J usage is TRBJ2-2; TRBD2 aligns across 8 bases. CDR1 is ENHRY, CDR2 SYGVKD, per germline. Germline trimming cut 10 bases from V and 6 bases from J; bases unmatched to any gene: 13. The CDR3 covers 15 residues. The CDR3 DNA is TGTGCCACCCAAGCGGGAGCCAACCGGGCCGGGGAGCTGTTTTTT. Amino acids: CATQAGANRAGELFF.

On this clonotype: A much larger clone sits a single nucleotide away, making a read error possible. The chain links TRBV4-3 to TRBJ2-3; D ambiguous. The CDR3 is made up of 13 amino acids. CDR1 and CDR2 from the germline V gene are LGHNA and YSLEER. CDR3 nucleotides: TGCGCCTGCAGCCAAGAACCCACAGATACGCAGTATTTT. Translating it yields CACSQEPTDTQYF.

The chain is built from TRBV11-2 and TRBJ2-2; 10 nucleotides match TRBD1. J lost 4 bases, V lost 4 bases, and 3 bases had no gene match. Germline CDR1 is SGHAT and CDR2 is FQNNGV. The CDR3 extends over 15 amino acids. DNA of the CDR3: TGTGCCAGCAGCTCGAGGACAGGGGGCACCGGGGAGCTGTTTTTT. Protein sequence: CASSSRTGGTGELFF.

This clonotype was seen repeatedly, ten times or more. The chain is built from TRBV11-3 and TRBJ2-2; D uncertain. Trimming cost V 2 bases and J 10 bases, with 11 bases left between them. From germline, CDR1 is SGHNT and CDR2 YENEEA. The CDR3 extends over 13 amino acids. The CDR3 sequence is CASSLSGRAELFF. The CDR3 bases are TGTGCCAGCAGCTTAAGTGGGCGCGCGGAGCTGTTTTTT. Variable domain in full (rest from reference TRBV11-3 and TRBJ2-2): EAGVVQSPRYKIIEKKQPVAFWCNPISGHNTLYWYLQNLGQGPELLIRYENEEAVDDSQLPKDRFSAERLKGVDSTLKIQPAELGDSAVYLCASSLSGRAELFFGEGSRLTVL.

This clonotype was detected many times. This rearrangement joins TRBV19 to TRBJ2-7; the D gene could be TRBD1 or TRBD2 (5 bases each). CDR1 and CDR2 from the germline V gene are LNHDA and SQIVND (reference sequence). The CDR3 is 12 amino acids. With 9 bases removed from V and 4 bases from J, the gap between germline ends came to 13 bases. The CDR3 is CASQGRLYEQYF. The DNA for the CDR3 is TGTGCCAGCCAGGGACGGTTATACGAGCAGTACTTC.

As regards this clonotype: A far larger clone is one base from this, pointing to a likely read error. CDR3 protein: CASSLQGADEQYF. CDR3 DNA sequence: TGTGCCAGCAGCTTACAGGGGGCTGATGAGCAGTACTTC. This chain joins TRBV7-3 and TRBJ2-7, with TRBD1 matching 8 bases. Germline lookup yields CDR1 SGHTA and CDR2 FQGTGA. The CDR3 covers 13 residues. V lost 2 bases to trimming and J lost 7 bases; unmatched junction nucleotides: 4.

At least ten counts were recorded for this clonotype. V usage is TRBV2 and J usage is TRBJ1-5, with D possibly being TRBD1 (6 bases). The CDR3 consists of 17 residues. The V and J ends lost 1 base and 0 bases respectively, with 13 bases between them. Germline V gene lookup returns CDR1 SNHLY and CDR2 FYNNEI. As DNA, the CDR3 is TGTGCCAGCAGTGAAGGAGGTGGGACACCTAGCAATCAGCCCCAGCATTTT. Protein product: CASSEGGGTPSNQPQHF.

In its sample, this clonotype was seen once. This sequence joins TRBV7-2 and TRBJ2-2; tentative D call: TRBD2 (6 bases). Germline assignment: CDR1 SGHTA and CDR2 FQGNSA. V was cut by 6 bases and J by 6 bases, with 20 bases left in between. This CDR3 is 16 amino acids long. The CDR3 reads CASSEALGRKAGELFF. CDR3 nucleotides: TGTGCCAGCAGTGAAGCGCTTGGGAGGAAGGCCGGGGAGCTGTTTTTT.

The chain joins TRBV11-2 to TRBJ1-2, with 9 bases lining up with TRBD1. The CDR3 loop spans 18 amino acids. Germline V gene lookup returns CDR1 SGHAT and CDR2 FQNNGV. The trim removed 4 bases at V and 2 bases at J, leaving 14 bases unmatched. The CDR3 DNA reads TGTGCCAGCAGCTCGAACAGGGGGCCAAAGGTTTTCAACTATGGCTACACCTTC. It yields the protein CASSSNRGPKVFNYGYTF.

On this clonotype: The conserved phenylalanine or tryptophan normally closing the CDR3 is absent here, so this likely arose from a read error. The rearrangement links TRBV24-1 to TRBJ2-5; unclear D gene. Trimming pared 0 bases from V and 3 bases from J, leaving 4 bases between. This CDR3 region has 13 residues. Per the germline V gene, CDR1 is KGHDR and CDR2 is SFDVKD. CDR3 nucleotide sequence: TGTGCCACCAGTGATTTGCAAAAAGAGACCCAGTACCTC. Translating it yields CATSDLQKETQYL.

This clonotype was seen ten or more times. The chain is built from TRBV29-1 and TRBJ1-1; D not resolved. Trimming shortened V by 6 bases and J by 6 bases, and 11 bases separated the two germline ends. The CDR3 covers 11 residues. Looked up from germline, CDR1 is SQVTM and CDR2 is ANQGSEA. The CDR3 DNA reads TGCAGCGTACTGGGCGGCCCTGAAGCTTTCTTT. It is translated as CSVLGGPEAFF.

This clonotype was recorded many times. The chain combines TRBV7-6 with TRBJ1-1; no firm D call. This CDR3 region has 14 residues. Trimming shortened V by 4 bases and J by 0 bases, and 9 bases separated the two germline ends. Germline CDR1 is SGHVS and CDR2 is FNYEAQ. CDR3 nucleotides: TGTGCCAGCAGCTCCGGGGTCTTGAACACTGAAGCTTTCTTT. It codes for CASSSGVLNTEAFF.

This clonotype was detected ten times or more. This sequence joins TRBV5-1 and TRBJ2-1; 10 nucleotides agree with TRBD1. The CDR3 sequence is 15 residues long. Germline V lookup: CDR1 SGHRS, CDR2 YFSETQ. The V and J ends lost 4 bases and 6 bases, in that order; junction bases with no gene match: 7. This chain's CDR3 is CASSPRDRGSNEQFF. For the CDR3, the DNA is TGCGCCAGCAGCCCCCGGGACAGGGGAAGCAATGAGCAGTTCTTC. Full variable domain (rest looked up from reference TRBV5-1 and TRBJ2-1): KAGVTQTPRYLIKTRGQQVTLSCSPISGHRSVSWYQQTPGQGLQFLFEYFSETQRNKGNFPGRFSGRQFSNSRSEMNVSTLELGDSALYLCASSPRDRGSNEQFFGPGTRLTVL.

The gene calls are TRBV7-3 and TRBJ1-2; D is unresolved. The germline V and J ends were trimmed by 0 bases and 5 bases, with 13 bases remaining between them. The length of the CDR3 is 15 residues. Germline V lookup: CDR1 SGHTA, CDR2 FQGTGA. CDR3 sequence (DNA): TGTGCCAGCAGCTTAACCCCTGTCGGAAATTATGGCTACACCTTC. It translates to CASSLTPVGNYGYTF.

This clonotype showed up many times. The genes are TRBV3-1 and TRBJ2-5, with D perhaps being TRBD1 or TRBD2 (5 bases each). Germline V lookup: CDR1 LGHDT, CDR2 YNNKEL (reference sequence). Deletions cut 6 bases from V and 5 bases from J, with 16 bases between. The CDR3 is 14 amino acids. DNA for the CDR3: TGTGCCAGCAGTCCCGGACGGGGCGGGGAGACCCAGTACTTC. Its protein is CASSPGRGGETQYF.

This clonotype has just one count. This likely reflects a read error, since a far larger clone is one base away. The genes are TRBV7-2 and TRBJ1-1; a possible D gene is TRBD1 (6 bases). Per the germline V gene, CDR1 is SGHTA and CDR2 is FQGNSA. V lost 7 bases and J 11 bases, leaving 20 bases between the germline ends. The length of the CDR3 is 13 residues. CDR3 loop: CASTLGGLPPAFF. CDR3 bases: TGTGCCAGCACCCTAGGGGGTCTTCCTCCCGCTTTCTTT.

This clonotype has just a few counts. The chain links TRBV19 to TRBJ1-1, with 7 bases aligning to TRBD1. With V trimmed by 5 bases and J by 5 bases, 8 bases remained unmatched. The CDR3 extends over 14 amino acids. CDR1 is LNHDA and CDR2 is SQIVND in the germline V gene (reference sequence). CDR3 in amino acids: CASSPDRVGTEAFF. The CDR3 region has the DNA TGTGCCAGTAGTCCCGACAGGGTGGGAACTGAAGCTTTCTTT.

This clonotype came up once. This may come from a read error, since a much larger clone is one base off. CDR3 protein: CASSLPSPLTGGFPYEQFF. The CDR3 DNA follows: TGTGCCAGCAGTTTACCCTCCCCCTTGACAGGGGGCTTCCCCTACGAGCAGTTCTTC. The rearrangement links TRBV28 to TRBJ2-1, with TRBD1 matching over 10 bases. The CDR3 is 19 amino acids. The ends lost 2 bases at V and 10 bases at J; junction bases unmatched: 20. Looked up from germline, CDR1 is MDHEN and CDR2 is SYDVKM.

This clonotype was found many times. V usage is TRBV2 and J usage is TRBJ1-2; no reliable D call. V lost 5 bases and J lost 0, with 16 bases in between. From germline, CDR1 is SNHLY and CDR2 FYNNEI. The CDR3 extends over 16 amino acids. The CDR3 region has the DNA TGTGCCAGCAGTAGAGGATCACTACTCGCTAACTATGGCTACACCTTC. Its protein product is CASSRGSLLANYGYTF.

The rearrangement links TRBV20-1 to TRBJ2-7; D ambiguous. This CDR3 is built from 13 residues. Per germline, CDR1 DFQATT and CDR2 SNEGSKA (reference sequence). Trimming cost V 0 bases and J 4 bases, with 10 bases left between them. This chain's CDR3 is CSARDPPGYEQYF. In DNA, the CDR3 is TGCAGTGCTAGAGACCCTCCTGGGTACGAGCAGTACTTC.

This chain's CDR3 is CASSSRGGRGARYNEQFF. CDR3 sequence (DNA): TGTGCCAGCAGCTCCAGAGGGGGGCGGGGGGCTCGCTACAATGAGCAGTTCTTC. The chain recombines TRBV9 with TRBJ2-1; 8 bases align to TRBD2. J lost 3 bases, V lost 4 bases, and 15 bases had no gene match. This CDR3 region has 18 residues. Germline-derived CDR1 and CDR2 are SGDLS and YYNGEE. Full variable domain (remainder filled in from reference TRBV9 and TRBJ2-1): DSGVTQTPKHLITATGQRVTLRCSPRSGDLSVYWYQQSLDQGLQFLIQYYNGEERAKGNILERFSAQQFPDLHSELNLSSLELGDSALYFCASSSRGGRGARYNEQFFGPGTRLTVL.

This clonotype was seen repeatedly, ten times or more. The chain has TRBV15 and TRBJ1-5; perhaps TRBD1 as D (6 bases). The CDR3 totals 16 residues. The V and J ends lost 1 base and 6 bases respectively, with 16 bases between them. In germline, CDR1 is LNHNV, CDR2 YYDKDF (reference sequence). CDR3 coding DNA: TGTGCCACCAGCAGAGGGACAGCGGGGTTAGGTCAGCCCCAGCATTTT. This encodes CATSRGTAGLGQPQHF.

This clonotype was detected many times. The rearrangement joins TRBV9 to TRBJ2-1; 13 bases match TRBD2. Germline V lookup: CDR1 SGDLS, CDR2 YYNGEE. The CDR3 runs 15 residues. Trimming at V came to 4 bases and at J to 7 bases, leaving 5 bases not matched to a gene. The CDR3 protein is CASSLGLAGPNEQFF. The DNA of the CDR3 is TGTGCCAGCAGCTTGGGACTAGCGGGACCGAATGAGCAGTTCTTC.

This clonotype has only a few counts. The chain has TRBV7-9 and TRBJ2-5; D unclear. The end of the DNA aligns better with TRBJ2-1, so the J call may be wrong. The CDR3 length is 13 residues. Germline V gene data show CDR1 as SEHNR and CDR2 as FQNEAQ (reference sequence). CDR3 coding DNA: TGTGCCAGCAGCTTAATTAGAGACAATGAGCAGTTCTTC. Protein product: CASSLIRDNEQFF.

This clonotype was counted between two and nine times. V usage is TRBV20-1 and J usage is TRBJ2-2, with 8 bases lining up with TRBD1. Trimming removed 0 bases from V and 6 bases from J; junction bases left unmatched: 6. The CDR3 covers 15 residues. Germline assignment: CDR1 DFQATT and CDR2 SNEGSKA (reference sequence). This CDR3 reads CSARDLARGPGELFF. In DNA, the CDR3 is TGCAGTGCTAGAGATCTCGCCAGGGGGCCCGGGGAGCTGTTTTTT.

As concerns this clonotype: A much larger clonotype is one base distant, so this may be a read error. The chain uses TRBV7-2 and TRBJ2-4; D possibly corresponds to TRBD2 (5 bases). CDR1 SGHTA and CDR2 FQGNSA come from the germline V gene. This CDR3 is built from 16 residues. CDR3: CASSDPLGVAKDIQYF. CDR3 sequence (DNA): TGTGCCAGCAGCGATCCGCTGGGAGTAGCCAAAGACATTCAGTACTTC.

In its sample, this clonotype was seen many times. This chain joins TRBV7-3 and TRBJ2-5, with 8 bases that match TRBD1. CDR3 size: 15 residues. CDR1 is SGHTA, CDR2 FQGTGA, per germline. V was pared by 5 bases and J by 1 base, with 6 bases of the junction left unmatched. The CDR3 bases are TGTGCCAGCAGCGCCTCGACAGGGGCCCAAGAGACCCAGTACTTC. Protein product: CASSASTGAQETQYF.